These 27 T cell receptor beta chains were all obtained from the same sample, sequenced in a study of vaccination and CD4 T cells after COVID-19. Time point in this sample: late sampling 161 to 241 days after vaccination in a few convalescent patients. Treatment in this sample: approximately nine-day PBMC culture with coronavirus spike peptide pools or control peptides (ViraFEST assay). Sequencing of the DNA from cultured CD4+ T cells was carried out with the Oncomine TCR Beta short-read assay. Each CDR3 protein is one row after TCRdb ran MiXCR on the PCR reads. Here the sample spans tens of thousands of distinct CDR3 sequences, 28% being singletons. The antigens of these receptors remain unknown. Source: CD4+ T cells from blood, cultured in vitro, taken about 7 months after SARS-CoV-2 vaccination. The receptors originated from a human donor who had recovered from COVID-19.

The gene calls are TRBV27 and TRBJ1-1; no clear D gene. The CDR3 sequence is 13 residues long. Trimming shortened V by 2 bases and J by 0 bases, and 4 bases separated the two germline ends. Germline V lookup: CDR1 MNHEY, CDR2 SMNVEV (reference sequence). DNA for the CDR3: TGTGCCAGCAGTTTAATTCTGAACACTGAAGCTTTCTTT. Translated, it gives CASSLILNTEAFF.

A few counts support this clonotype. The V and J genes are TRBV19 and TRBJ1-1, with 7 bases matching TRBD1. The CDR3 extends over 14 amino acids. The germline V gene has CDR1 LNHDA and CDR2 SQIVND (reference sequence). The V gene end was trimmed by 6 bases and the J gene end by 4 bases; junction bases not matched to a gene: 8. The CDR3 DNA reads as TGTGCCAGTAGAAACAGGGGTGAGGTCACTGAAGCTTTCTTT. Its translation: CASRNRGEVTEAFF. The entire variable domain, with the rest obtained from reference TRBV19 and TRBJ1-1, is as follows: DGGITQSPKYLFRKEGQNVTLSCEQNLNHDAMYWYRQDPGQGLRLIYYSQIVNDFQKGDIAEGYSVSREKKESFPLTVTSAQKNPTAFYLCASRNRGEVTEAFFGQGTRLTVV.

This clonotype was picked up a small number of times. This sequence joins TRBV20-1 and TRBJ1-5, with 9 positions matching TRBD1. The CDR3 extends over 16 amino acids. With 5 bases clipped from V and 0 bases from J, the junction kept 8 bases outside the gene matches. Germline CDR1 DFQATT, CDR2 SNEGSKA (reference sequence). The CDR3 here is CSAGTGTLYSNQPQHF. In DNA, the CDR3 is TGCAGTGCTGGGACAGGGACTTTATATAGCAATCAGCCCCAGCATTTT.

This clonotype was picked up a small number of times. The V and J genes are TRBV28 and TRBJ2-7; perhaps D is TRBD1 or TRBD2 (6 bases each). The CDR3 has 15 residues. The V and J ends lost 4 bases and 4 bases respectively, with 17 bases between them. Germline V CDR1 and CDR2: MDHEN, SYDVKM. CDR3 coding DNA: TGTGCCAGCAGTTCCATCGGGGGCGACAAGTACGAGCAGTACTTC. Translating it yields CASSSIGGDKYEQYF.

The gene calls are TRBV6-1 and TRBJ1-1; 9 positions match TRBD1. V was clipped by 4 bases and J by 2 bases; unmatched bases: 5. Per germline, CDR1 MNHNS and CDR2 SASEGT. The CDR3 has 15 amino acids. CDR3 loop: CASSAWGQGNTEAFF. The DNA of the CDR3 is TGTGCCAGCAGTGCTTGGGGACAGGGAAACACTGAAGCTTTCTTT.

The rearrangement links TRBV20-1 to TRBJ2-1; 10 nucleotides align to TRBD2. The CDR3 has 13 amino acids. In germline, CDR1 is DFQATT, CDR2 SNEGSKA (reference sequence). The V and J ends lost 6 bases and 6 bases, in that order; junction bases with no gene match: 5. DNA for the CDR3: TGCAGTGCCCCCGTAGCGGGAGGCAATGAGCAGTTCTTC. Translation: CSAPVAGGNEQFF.

The CDR3 loop reads CSASFPAMTFTDTQYF. DNA for the CDR3: TGCAGTGCTAGTTTCCCGGCCATGACCTTCACAGATACGCAGTATTTT. The V gene is TRBV20-1, the J gene TRBJ2-3; no firm D call. This CDR3 comprises 16 residues. V was trimmed by 3 bases and J by 2 bases, leaving 18 bases between them. Germline-derived CDR1 and CDR2 are DFQATT and SNEGSKA (reference sequence).

The V gene is TRBV5-6, the J gene TRBJ1-1; D may be TRBD1 (5 bases). Germline CDR1 reads SGHDT; CDR2 reads YYEEEE. This CDR3 has 14 amino acids. V lost 4 bases to trimming and J lost 6 bases, with 16 bases between them. CDR3 coding DNA: TGTGCCAGCAGCAGGACGGGGGTTGGGGCTGAAGCTTTCTTT. Translation gives CASSRTGVGAEAFF.

The chain has TRBV19 and TRBJ1-2; a weak D match, TRBD1 (6 bases). Germline CDR1 and CDR2: LNHDA and SQIVND (reference sequence). V lost 1 base and J lost 7, with 16 bases in between. The CDR3 length is 15 residues. This chain's CDR3 is CASSIAPTGGGGYTF. In DNA form, the CDR3 reads TGTGCCAGTAGTATAGCCCCGACAGGCGGGGGTGGCTACACCTTC. Full variable domain (missing parts from reference TRBV19 and TRBJ1-2): DGGITQSPKYLFRKEGQNVTLSCEQNLNHDAMYWYRQDPGQGLRLIYYSQIVNDFQKGDIAEGYSVSREKKESFPLTVTSAQKNPTAFYLCASSIAPTGGGGYTFGSGTRLTVV.

This chain connects TRBV6-2 or TRBV6-3 to TRBJ2-7; D unclear. In germline, CDR1 is MNHEY, CDR2 SVGEGT. V lost 2 bases and J lost 0, with 8 bases in between. The CDR3 is made up of 14 amino acids. CDR3 in DNA: TGTGCCAGCAGTTACGCCGGTGTCTCCTACGAGCAGTACTTC. Its protein is CASSYAGVSYEQYF.

V and J are TRBV20-1 and TRBJ1-1, with D maybe TRBD1 (6 bases). Per germline, CDR1 DFQATT and CDR2 SNEGSKA (reference sequence). CDR3 length: 13 amino acids. The V gene lost 6 bases and the J gene lost 5 bases, with 16 bases spanning the gap. The CDR3 loop is CSAVEGGWTEAFF. The CDR3 nucleotides are TGCAGTGCCGTGGAGGGGGGATGGACTGAAGCTTTCTTT.

The chain recombines TRBV11-3 with TRBJ2-7; tentative D call: TRBD1 (6 bases). The V end was cut by 8 bases, the J end by 7 bases, with 18 bases between. The length of the CDR3 is 13 residues. Looked up from germline, CDR1 is SGHNT and CDR2 is YENEEA. This CDR3 reads CASGQGPLGEQYF. CDR3 DNA sequence: TGTGCCAGCGGTCAGGGGCCCTTAGGGGAGCAGTACTTC.

This clonotype was found a few times. This sequence joins TRBV20-1 and TRBJ1-3; D unclear. Germline CDR1 reads DFQATT; CDR2 reads SNEGSKA (reference sequence). There are 12 residues in the CDR3. The V gene lost 3 bases and the J gene lost 2 bases, with 5 bases spanning the gap. DNA of the CDR3: TGCAGTGCTAGCACTGCTGGAAACACCATATATTTT. Translated: CSASTAGNTIYF.

In its sample, this clonotype is medium-sized (0.01 to 0.1%). This chain connects TRBV20-1 to TRBJ2-3; tentative D call: TRBD1 (6 bases). Germline V gene lookup returns CDR1 DFQATT and CDR2 SNEGSKA (reference sequence). Trimming left V 0 bases short and J 2 bases short, with 12 bases between. This CDR3 spans 15 amino acids. Written as DNA, the CDR3 is TGCAGTGCTAGAGACGCCGGGACACCCACAGATACGCAGTATTTT. Protein sequence: CSARDAGTPTDTQYF.

This chain links TRBV20-1 with TRBJ2-2; D is unclear. The CDR3 extends over 13 amino acids. V dropped 6 bases and J dropped 5 bases, with 13 bases sitting between them. Germline-derived CDR1 and CDR2 are DFQATT and SNEGSKA (reference sequence). CDR3 bases: TGCAGTGCCCTCCCCCATGGTACCGGGGAGCTGTTTTTT. This encodes CSALPHGTGELFF.

This clonotype was detected only a few times. CDR3 DNA: TGTGCCAGCAGTTCAATAAGGGTTGGGGGCACTGAAGCTTTCTTT. It yields the protein CASSSIRVGGTEAFF. This chain joins TRBV28 and TRBJ1-1; tentative D call: TRBD1 (5 bases). Germline V gives CDR1 MDHEN, CDR2 SYDVKM. Trimming removed 4 bases from V and 4 bases from J, with 16 bases in between. The CDR3 is made up of 15 amino acids.

The table lists this clonotype with a few counts. The chain combines TRBV19 with TRBJ2-1; D not resolved. V was pared by 3 bases and J by 10 bases, with 13 bases between. The CDR3 has 13 amino acids. The germline V gene has CDR1 LNHDA and CDR2 SQIVND (reference sequence). CDR3 in amino acids: CASSMGRLGEQFF. For the CDR3, the DNA is TGTGCCAGTAGTATGGGCCGCCTTGGGGAGCAGTTCTTC. The variable domain in full, completed from reference TRBV19 and TRBJ2-1, reads DGGITQSPKYLFRKEGQNVTLSCEQNLNHDAMYWYRQDPGQGLRLIYYSQIVNDFQKGDIAEGYSVSREKKESFPLTVTSAQKNPTAFYLCASSMGRLGEQFFGPGTRLTVL.

The chain couples TRBV7-3 to TRBJ2-1; tentatively, D is TRBD2 (6 bases). The V and J ends lost 2 bases and 2 bases respectively, with 13 bases between them. This CDR3 is built from 16 residues. Germline V gene data show CDR1 as SGHTA and CDR2 as FQGTGA. This CDR3 is CASSLEGGVTYNEQFF. In nucleotides, the CDR3 is TGTGCCAGCAGCTTAGAGGGAGGAGTTACCTACAATGAGCAGTTCTTC.

By proportion, this clonotype is medium-sized. The rearrangement joins TRBV7-3 to TRBJ2-3; no reliable D call. This CDR3 is built from 14 residues. V was pared by 2 bases and J by 1 base, with 7 bases between. CDR1 SGHTA and CDR2 FQGTGA come from the germline V gene. The CDR3 spells CASSLGQGTDTQYF. The CDR3 bases are TGTGCCAGCAGCTTAGGGCAGGGCACAGATACGCAGTATTTT.

This chain links TRBV4-2 with TRBJ2-3, with 9 bases identical to TRBD2. V lost 1 base to trimming and J lost 0 bases; unmatched junction nucleotides: 8. This CDR3 is 18 amino acids long. Germline CDR1 and CDR2: LGHNA and YNFKEQ. The CDR3 here is CASSQVRGRGSSTDTQYF. Written as DNA, the CDR3 is TGTGCCAGCAGCCAAGTCCGCGGGAGGGGGTCTAGCACAGATACGCAGTATTTT.

This clonotype was observed a handful of times. The chain uses TRBV20-1 and TRBJ2-7; no reliable D call. V was pared by 3 bases and J by 5 bases, with 11 bases between. CDR3 length: 12 residues. Looked up from germline, CDR1 is DFQATT and CDR2 is SNEGSKA (reference sequence). The CDR3, as DNA: TGCAGTGCTAGGAGGTCCGGCCACGAGCAGTACTTC. Encoded protein: CSARRSGHEQYF.

This chain connects TRBV7-3 to TRBJ2-1; the match to TRBD2 covers 9 bases. The CDR3 covers 18 residues. Per the germline V gene, CDR1 is SGHTA and CDR2 is FQGTGA. The V segment lost 2 bases and the J segment 0 bases; nucleotides outside the gene matches: 8. CDR3 coding DNA: TGTGCCAGCAGCTTAGGTCCTAGCGGGAAAAGCTCCTACAATGAGCAGTTCTTC. Amino acid sequence: CASSLGPSGKSSYNEQFF.

The chain has TRBV6-1 and TRBJ2-5; no reliable D call. Trimming removed 2 bases from V and 5 bases from J, with 12 bases in between. The CDR3 runs 14 residues. Germline V lookup: CDR1 MNHNS, CDR2 SASEGT. The CDR3 sequence: CASSELDGMETQYF. The DNA of the CDR3 is TGTGCCAGCAGTGAATTGGACGGAATGGAGACCCAGTACTTC.

The rearrangement uses TRBV28 and TRBJ1-5; the D is unclear. This CDR3 region has 15 residues. Germline CDR1 and CDR2: MDHEN and SYDVKM. V was pared by 3 bases and J by 0 bases, with 9 bases between. The CDR3 loop is CASSFWLFSNQPQHF. The CDR3 DNA follows: TGTGCCAGCAGTTTTTGGCTTTTTAGCAATCAGCCCCAGCATTTT.

Only a few counts were recorded for this clonotype. The chain employs TRBV6-5 and TRBJ1-1; no firm D call. Germline V gene data show CDR1 as MNHEY and CDR2 as SVGAGI. The ends were cut back, 0 bases at V and 1 base at J, with 6 bases in the middle. The CDR3 is made up of 14 amino acids. The CDR3: CASSYSGKNTEAFF. The CDR3 region has the DNA TGTGCCAGCAGTTACTCGGGAAAGAACACTGAAGCTTTCTTT.

V is TRBV18 and J is TRBJ2-7; maybe TRBD2 (5 bases). V lost 2 bases and J lost 3, with 14 bases in between. CDR3 length: 15 amino acids. In germline, CDR1 is KGHSH, CDR2 LQKENI. For the CDR3, the DNA is TGTGCCAGCTCACCAGATACGCGGGCTGGCTACGAGCAGTACTTC. This encodes CASSPDTRAGYEQYF.

V is TRBV7-9 and J is TRBJ2-5, with D perhaps matching TRBD1 or TRBD2 (5 bases each). The CDR3 consists of 13 residues. The ends were cut back, 0 bases at V and 4 bases at J, with 6 bases in the middle. In germline, CDR1 is SEHNR, CDR2 FQNEAQ (reference sequence). CDR3 region: CASSLAGGETQYF. Here the CDR3 DNA reads TGTGCCAGCAGCTTAGCTGGGGGAGAGACCCAGTACTTC. The entire variable domain, with the rest obtained from reference TRBV7-9 and TRBJ2-5, is as follows: DTGVSQNPRHKITKRGQNVTFRCDPISEHNRLYWYRQTLGQGPEFLTYFQNEAQLEKSRLLSDRFSAERPKGSFSTLEIQRTEQGDSAMYLCASSLAGGETQYFGPGTRLLVL.